The TCR beta chain described here comes from a study of identical twins. Study results and limitations: Analyses of zero insertions could be partly confounded by invariant MAIT and iNKT cells. Memory repertoires lacked the insertion deficit that abundant cord blood beta clonotypes showed. The study based its conclusions on cross-sectional statistical analysis and did not follow the same donors. For monozygotic twins, models underestimated out-of-frame TCR alpha sharing.

Using its own MiXCR run on the 5' RACE reads, TCRdb lists one record per CDR3 protein. The data contain over 200,000 distinct CDR3 sequences, around 9.6% of them singletons. Concerning this clonotype itself: Its antigen is currently unknown.

The CDR3 is made up of 14 amino acids. Per germline, CDR1 LNHNV and CDR2 YYDKDF (reference sequence). The V gene lost 0 bases and the J gene lost 7 bases, with 9 bases spanning the gap. The V gene is TRBV15, the J gene TRBJ2-2; D might be TRBD2 (5 bases). The clonotype comes from a woman aged 18-29 years in good health. The sample taken for sequencing was memory (CD45RO+) T cells sorted from blood. As DNA, the CDR3 is TGTGCCACCAGCAGAGATCGCGAGGGCGGGGAGCTGTTTTTT. Translating it yields CATSRDREGGELFF.